The sequence of this TCR beta chain was determined in a study of blood T cell repertoires in COVID-19. Study-wide background: Samples came from the United States, Italy and Spain, spanning acute and convalescent COVID-19. The analysed material was cDNA or gDNA that came from T cells, B-cell-depleted T cells, or PBMCs.

The CDR3 length is 12 residues. Per the germline V gene, CDR1 is SQVTM and CDR2 is ANQGSEA. V gave up 5 bases and J gave up 5 bases, with 12 bases separating them. Per the authors' pipeline: Scientists estimated how many nucleated cells there were by amplifying reference gene primers. Generated by immunoSEQ multiplex PCR, the TCRdb table keeps only in-frame clones and is missing some. The V and J calls and clone size are taken from that table; D and trimming were inferred from the DNA. The table lists some 380,000 clones, 81% of them singletons, with roughly 1.2% in the top ten. The sequenced material came from peripheral blood. This TCR was recovered from a human donor with acute or convalescent COVID-19. The donor label of this sample is uncertain. This chain links TRBV29-1 with TRBJ1-2; no firm D call. The CDR3 protein is CSVHLGDYGYTF. The CDR3 DNA is TGCAGCGTTCATTTAGGAGATTATGGCTACACCTTC.